These T cell receptor beta chains were read from a single sample in a study of blood T cell repertoires in COVID-19. The assay was immunoSEQ multiplex PCR, and TCRdb's table has in-frame clones only and misses some. The sample lists around 340,000 clones; around nine tenths were seen once. Sequenced: PBMCs or T cells enriched from blood (not recorded which). These receptors all come from a woman aged 25 to 39 who had been exposed to COVID-19. CDR3s include the opening cysteine and the closing phenylalanine or tryptophan. A D gene is named only where the DNA matches it firmly. Clone sizes are given selectively: once, few, many, or a class where the clone is expanded.

V	J	D	size	DNA	CDR3
TRBV28	TRBJ2-2	.	.	TGTGCCAGCAAGACTGGGTTGGGGGCTGCGAACACCGGGGAGCTGTTTTTT	CASKTGLGAANTGELFF
TRBV29-1	TRBJ1-2	.	once	TGCAGCGTCGGGGCTTCGGGAGTGGGCTATGGCTACACCTTC	CSVGASGVGYGYTF
TRBV2	TRBJ2-3	.	.	TGTGCCAGCAGTGAACAGGGTCCAGATACGCAGTATTTT	CASSEQGPDTQYF
TRBV6-5	TRBJ2-7	TRBD2	.	TGTGCCAGCAGTCTAGCGGGAGGACCTCCGTACGAGCAGTACTTC	CASSLAGGPPYEQYF
TRBV3-1/TRBV3-2	TRBJ2-7	TRBD1	.	TGTGCCAGCAGCCCCACCGGGACAGGGTCCTACGAGCAGTACTTC	CASSPTGTGSYEQYF
TRBV28	TRBJ2-1	.	.	TGTGCCAGCAGCATCCTCGACTCACCCGGTCCCGTCTTC	CASSILDSPGPVF
TRBV29-1	TRBJ2-3	TRBD2	.	TGCAGCGTTCGAGGATCGGCTAGCGGGGCCACAGATACGCAGTATTTT	CSVRGSASGATDTQYF
TRBV7-3	TRBJ2-5	.	.	TGTGCCAGCAGCGTTTCAGGGAACCAAGAGACCCAGTACTTC	CASSVSGNQETQYF
TRBV30	TRBJ2-1	.	.	TGTGCCTGGAGTACAAGGGGCAGGGAGCAGTTCTTC	CAWSTRGREQFF
TRBV7-8	TRBJ2-5	TRBD2	.	TGTGCCAGTAGCTCCGGACTAGTTGGAGAGACCCAGTACTTC	CASSSGLVGETQYF
TRBV15	TRBJ1-3	.	once	TGTGCCACCAGCGGTGCAGCGAGCTCTGGAAACACCATATATTTT	CATSGAASSGNTIYF
TRBV28	TRBJ2-2	TRBD2	.	TGTGCCAGCAGTTTAGGGCTTCGACTAGCGGAGACCGGGGAGCTGTTTTTT	CASSLGLRLAETGELFF
TRBV19	TRBJ1-5	.	.	TGTGCCAGTAGTATAGACAGGGCCTGGGAGCCCCAGCATTTT	CASSIDRAWEPQHF
TRBV7-9	TRBJ2-2	TRBD2	.	TGTGCCAGCAGCTGGTGGGGCGGGAGGAACACCGGGGAGCTGTTTTTT	CASSWWGGRNTGELFF
TRBV9	TRBJ2-6	TRBD1	.	TGTGCCAGCACCCCAGGGGGCCAGTCTGGGGCCAACGTCCTGACTTTC	CASTPGGQSGANVLTF
TRBV9	TRBJ1-6	.	.	TGTGCCAGCAGCGCCCAAACAGGGTATAATTCACCCCTCCACTTT	CASSAQTGYNSPLHF
TRBV29-1	TRBJ2-7	TRBD1	few	TGCAGCGTGGGGCCGACAGGGGGCGTCGGCTACGAGCAGTACTTC	CSVGPTGGVGYEQYF
TRBV15	TRBJ2-5	.	.	TGTGCCACCAGCCTAGATGGCGGTTTTGAGACCCAGTACTTC	CATSLDGGFETQYF
TRBV5-1	TRBJ2-1	.	.	TGCGCCAGCAGCTTGGAAGGGGGAAACTACAATGAGCAGTTCTTC	CASSLEGGNYNEQFF
TRBV15	TRBJ2-7	.	.	TGTGCCACCCGGACTACGGGTTCGAACGAGCAGTACTTC	CATRTTGSNEQYF
TRBV19	TRBJ2-7	TRBD2	many	TGTGCCAGTAGTGTGGGACTAGCGGGAAACCACGAGCAGTACTTC	CASSVGLAGNHEQYF
TRBV5-1	TRBJ1-1	.	.	TGCGCCAGCAGCTTGATGGGACACCCCGGGACTGAAGCTTTCTTT	CASSLMGHPGTEAFF